This paragraph reports one TCR beta chain. The data originate from a study of T cell changes during pregnancy in multiple sclerosis. The protocol was immunoSEQ multiplex PCR, while the TCRdb copy is restricted to in-frame clones and leaves out a portion. The profile shows around 57,000 clones, approximately 90% of them singletons. The CDR3 contains 18 residues. V was clipped by 1 base and J by 1 base; unmatched bases: 8. Germline V gene sequence: CDR1 SEHNR, CDR2 FQNEAQ (reference sequence). The specimen was peripheral blood, collected in the first trimester of pregnancy. This clonotype was sampled from a female donor in good health, enrolled as a control in a pregnancy study. The chain has TRBV7-9 and TRBJ2-4, with TRBD2 matching over 9 bases. For the CDR3, the DNA is TGTGCCAGCAGCTTAGTAAAGCTAGCGGGATTCGCCAAAAACATTCAGTACTTC. It codes for CASSLVKLAGFAKNIQYF.